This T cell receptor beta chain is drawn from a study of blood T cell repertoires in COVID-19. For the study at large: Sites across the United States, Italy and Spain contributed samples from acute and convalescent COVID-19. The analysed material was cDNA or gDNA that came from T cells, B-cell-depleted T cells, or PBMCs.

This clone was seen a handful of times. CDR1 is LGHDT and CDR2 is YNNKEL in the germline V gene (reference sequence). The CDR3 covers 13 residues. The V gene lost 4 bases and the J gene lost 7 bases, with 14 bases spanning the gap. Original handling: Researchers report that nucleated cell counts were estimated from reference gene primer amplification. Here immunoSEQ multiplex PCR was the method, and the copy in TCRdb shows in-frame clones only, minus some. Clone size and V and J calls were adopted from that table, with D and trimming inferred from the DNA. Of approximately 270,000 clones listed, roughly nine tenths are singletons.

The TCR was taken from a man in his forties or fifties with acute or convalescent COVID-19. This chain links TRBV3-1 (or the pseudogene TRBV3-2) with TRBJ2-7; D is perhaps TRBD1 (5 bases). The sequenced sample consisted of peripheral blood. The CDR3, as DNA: TGTGCCAGCAGCCTTCCGACAGCGCGGGAGCAGTACTTC. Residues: CASSLPTAREQYF.